A single TCR beta chain is shown here with its context. Antigen specificity is unknown. From RNA transcripts, TCR beta CDR3 regions were amplified. When the TCR CDR3 underwent first-round RT-PCR, the HTBI primer set was used. MiXCR, run by TCRdb on the multiplex PCR reads, gives a single entry per CDR3 protein. The table has approximately 430,000 distinct CDR3 sequences, about 14% seen once. V was cut by 5 bases and J by 0 bases, with 10 bases left in between. CDR3 length: 14 residues. Germline lookup yields CDR1 MNHNS and CDR2 SASEGT. The sample comes from a study of T cells in Graves' hyperthyroidism and ophthalmopathy. Overall study findings and caveats: Ophthalmopathy was identified by the model a median around 5.9 months ahead of onset.

This chain uses TRBV6-1 with TRBJ1-1, with D maybe TRBD1 (5 bases). The receptor was isolated from a man aged 18-30 years with Graves' ophthalmopathy. The sequenced sample was blood. The chain's CDR3 is CASSKGRVNTEAFF. CDR3 DNA: TGTGCCAGCAGTAAGGGGCGGGTGAACACTGAAGCTTTCTTT.